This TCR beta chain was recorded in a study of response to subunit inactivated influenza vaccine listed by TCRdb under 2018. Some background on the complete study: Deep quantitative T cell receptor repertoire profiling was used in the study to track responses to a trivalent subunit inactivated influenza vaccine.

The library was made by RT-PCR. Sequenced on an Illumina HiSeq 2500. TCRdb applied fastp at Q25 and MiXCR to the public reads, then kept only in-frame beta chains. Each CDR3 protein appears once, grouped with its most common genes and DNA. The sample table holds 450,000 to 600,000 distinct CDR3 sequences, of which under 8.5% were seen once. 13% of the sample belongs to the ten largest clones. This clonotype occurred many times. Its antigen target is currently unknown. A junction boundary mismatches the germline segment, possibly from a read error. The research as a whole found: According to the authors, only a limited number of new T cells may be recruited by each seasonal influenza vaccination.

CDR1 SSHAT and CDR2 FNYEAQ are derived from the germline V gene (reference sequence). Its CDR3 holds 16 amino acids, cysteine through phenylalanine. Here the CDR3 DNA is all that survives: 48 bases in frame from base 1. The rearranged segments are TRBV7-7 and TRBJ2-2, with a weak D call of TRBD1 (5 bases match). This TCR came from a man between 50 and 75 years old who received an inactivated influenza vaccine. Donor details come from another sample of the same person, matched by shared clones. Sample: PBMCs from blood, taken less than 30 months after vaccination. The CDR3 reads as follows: CASSLEVRVNTGELFF. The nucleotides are TGTGCTAGCAGCTTAGAGGTCAGGGTGAACACCGGGGAGCTGTTTTTT.